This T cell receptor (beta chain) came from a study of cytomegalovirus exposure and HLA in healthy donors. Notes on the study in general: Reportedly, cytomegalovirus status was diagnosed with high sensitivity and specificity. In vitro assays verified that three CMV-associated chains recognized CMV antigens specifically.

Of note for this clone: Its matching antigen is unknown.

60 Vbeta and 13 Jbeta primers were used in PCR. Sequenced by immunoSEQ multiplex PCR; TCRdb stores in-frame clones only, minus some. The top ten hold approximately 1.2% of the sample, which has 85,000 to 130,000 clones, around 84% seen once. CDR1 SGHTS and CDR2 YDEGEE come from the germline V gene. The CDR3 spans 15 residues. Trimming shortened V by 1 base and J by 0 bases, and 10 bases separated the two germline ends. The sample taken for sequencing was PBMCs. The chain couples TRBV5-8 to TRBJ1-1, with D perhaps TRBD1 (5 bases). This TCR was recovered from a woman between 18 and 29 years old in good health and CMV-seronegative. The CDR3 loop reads CASSLRTLMNTEAFF. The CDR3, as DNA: TGTGCCAGCAGCTTGAGGACACTCATGAACACTGAAGCTTTCTTT.